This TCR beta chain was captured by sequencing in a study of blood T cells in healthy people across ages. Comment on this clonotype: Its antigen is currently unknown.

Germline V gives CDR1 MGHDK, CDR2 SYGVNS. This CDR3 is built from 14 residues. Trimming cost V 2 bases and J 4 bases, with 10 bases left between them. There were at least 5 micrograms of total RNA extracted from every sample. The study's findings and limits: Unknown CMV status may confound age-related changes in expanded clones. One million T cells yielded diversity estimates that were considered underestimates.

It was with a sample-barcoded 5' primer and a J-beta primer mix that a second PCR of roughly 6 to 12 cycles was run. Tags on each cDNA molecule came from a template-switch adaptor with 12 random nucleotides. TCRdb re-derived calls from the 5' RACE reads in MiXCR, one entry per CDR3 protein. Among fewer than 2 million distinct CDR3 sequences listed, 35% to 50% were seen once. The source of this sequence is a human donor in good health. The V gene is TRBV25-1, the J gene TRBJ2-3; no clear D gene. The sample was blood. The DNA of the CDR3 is TGTGCCAGCAGTGAAAGGATGCGTGCAGATACGCAGTATTTT. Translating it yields CASSERMRADTQYF.